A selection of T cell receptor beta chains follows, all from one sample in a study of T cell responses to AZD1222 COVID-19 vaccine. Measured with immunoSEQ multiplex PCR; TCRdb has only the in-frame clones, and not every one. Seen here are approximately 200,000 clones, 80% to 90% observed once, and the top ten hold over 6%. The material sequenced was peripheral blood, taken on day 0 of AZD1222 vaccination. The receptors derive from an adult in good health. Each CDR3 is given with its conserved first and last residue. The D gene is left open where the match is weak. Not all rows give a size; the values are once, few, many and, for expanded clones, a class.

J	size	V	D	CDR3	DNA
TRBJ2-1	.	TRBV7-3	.	CASSSQSFPYNEQFF	TGTGCCAGCAGCTCACAGTCGTTCCCCTACAATGAGCAGTTCTTC
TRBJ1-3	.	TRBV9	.	CASSVTPRSGNTIYF	TGTGCCAGCAGCGTAACGCCCCGGTCTGGAAACACCATATATTTT
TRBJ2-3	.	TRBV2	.	CASTPFEGTDTQYF	TGTGCCAGCACCCCATTTGAGGGGACAGATACGCAGTATTTT
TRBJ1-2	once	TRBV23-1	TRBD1	CASRPGQGTFNYGYTF	TGCGCCAGCAGGCCGGGACAGGGGACATTTAACTATGGCTACACCTTC
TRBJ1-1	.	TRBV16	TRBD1	CASSQLRGLNTEAFF	TGTGCCAGCAGCCAACTAAGGGGGCTGAACACTGAAGCTTTCTTT
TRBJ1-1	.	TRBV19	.	CASSIYPRGQGTTEAFF	TGTGCCAGTAGTATATACCCCCGGGGGCAGGGCACCACTGAAGCTTTCTTT
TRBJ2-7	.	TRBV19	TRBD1	CASSASTGGYYEQYF	TGTGCCAGTAGTGCCTCGACAGGGGGCTACTACGAGCAGTACTTC
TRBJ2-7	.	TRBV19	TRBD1	CASSFIPGQGPYEQYF	TGTGCCAGTAGTTTCATACCGGGACAGGGCCCCTACGAGCAGTACTTC
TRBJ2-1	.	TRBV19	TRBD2	CASQASGGVYNEQFF	TGTGCCAGCCAAGCTAGCGGGGGGGTCTACAATGAGCAGTTCTTC
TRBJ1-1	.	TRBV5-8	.	CASSLVFEAFF	TGTGCCAGCAGCTTGGTGTTTGAAGCTTTCTTT
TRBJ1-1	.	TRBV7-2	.	CASSLPGWDTEAFF	TGTGCCAGCAGCTTACCAGGGTGGGACACTGAAGCTTTCTTT
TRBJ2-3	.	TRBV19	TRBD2	CASSILAGGPTDTQYF	TGTGCCAGTAGTATTCTAGCGGGGGGCCCCACAGATACGCAGTATTTT
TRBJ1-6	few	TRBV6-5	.	CASSRGQTYNSPLHF	TGTGCCAGCAGCCGAGGACAGACCTATAATTCACCCCTCCACTTT
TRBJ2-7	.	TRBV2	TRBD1	CASPGTGGRSSLPYEQYF	TGTGCCAGCCCCGGGACAGGGGGCCGTTCTTCATTACCCTACGAGCAGTACTTC
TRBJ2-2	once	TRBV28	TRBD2	CASSLLRGGHGELFF	TGTGCCAGCAGTTTATTGCGGGGGGGCCACGGGGAGCTGTTTTTT
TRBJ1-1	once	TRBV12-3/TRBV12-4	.	CASSPTTNTEAFF	TGTGCCAGCAGTCCCACGACTAACACTGAAGCTTTCTTT
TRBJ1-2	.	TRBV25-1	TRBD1	CASRGTKDRAYGYTF	TGTGCCAGCAGGGGAACTAAAGACAGGGCCTATGGCTACACCTTC
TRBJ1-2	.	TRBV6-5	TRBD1	CASRVDRENYGYTF	TGTGCCAGCAGGGTGGACAGGGAGAACTATGGCTACACCTTC
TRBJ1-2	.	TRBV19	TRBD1	CASSTLTTGAGGYTF	TGTGCCAGTAGTACCTTAACCACAGGGGCAGGAGGCTACACCTTC
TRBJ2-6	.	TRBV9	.	CASSPGGENSLFSGANVLTF	TGTGCCAGCAGCCCCGGAGGGGAGAACTCCCTTTTCTCTGGGGCCAACGTCCTGACTTTC
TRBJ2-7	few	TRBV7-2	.	CASSPGGTRNEQYF	TGTGCCAGCAGCCCTGGGGGGACCCGAAACGAGCAGTACTTC
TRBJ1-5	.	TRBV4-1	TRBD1	CASSQVSGTGGIFWPQHF	TGCGCCAGCAGCCAAGTATCAGGGACAGGGGGTATTTTTTGGCCCCAGCATTTT
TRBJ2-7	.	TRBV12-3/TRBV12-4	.	CASSLYPYEQYF	TGTGCCAGCAGTTTATACCCTTACGAGCAGTACTTC
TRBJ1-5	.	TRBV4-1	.	CASSPFVGGNQPQHF	TGCGCCAGCAGCCCCTTCGTGGGGGGCAATCAGCCCCAGCATTTT
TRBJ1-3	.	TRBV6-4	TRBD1	CASSDRRQGAGGNTIYF	TGTGCCAGCAGTGACCGCCGACAGGGGGCGGGAGGAAACACCATATATTTT
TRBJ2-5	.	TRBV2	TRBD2	CASSDLGLAIQETQYF	TGTGCCAGCAGTGATTTGGGACTAGCGATACAAGAGACCCAGTACTTC
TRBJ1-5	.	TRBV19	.	CASSVRARREPQHF	TGTGCCAGTAGTGTCAGGGCCCGTAGGGAGCCCCAGCATTTT
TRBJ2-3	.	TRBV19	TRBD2	CASSTGLAGMADTQYF	TGTGCCAGTAGTACGGGACTAGCGGGGATGGCAGATACGCAGTATTTT
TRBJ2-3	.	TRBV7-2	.	CASSLVVGGLDTQYF	TGTGCCAGCAGCTTAGTAGTGGGGGGGCTTGATACGCAGTATTTT
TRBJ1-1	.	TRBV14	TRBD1	CASSQDLGQGAYTEAFF	TGTGCCAGCAGCCAAGATTTGGGACAGGGGGCTTATACTGAAGCTTTCTTT
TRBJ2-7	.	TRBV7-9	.	CASSSNRVGEQYF	TGTGCCAGCAGCTCAAACAGGGTTGGCGAGCAGTACTTC
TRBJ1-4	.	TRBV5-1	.	CASSLGQGNEKLFF	TGCGCCAGCAGCTTGGGGCAGGGGAATGAAAAACTGTTTTTT
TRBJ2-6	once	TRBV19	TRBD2	CASSTPLAGALSGANVLTF	TGTGCCAGTAGTACCCCACTAGCGGGGGCCCTCTCTGGGGCCAACGTCCTGACTTTC
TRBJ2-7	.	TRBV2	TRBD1	CASTGTGGRVSYEQYF	TGTGCCAGCACCGGGACAGGGGGTCGGGTCTCCTACGAGCAGTACTTC
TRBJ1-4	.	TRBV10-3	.	CAISEFIGDFQKLFF	TGTGCCATCAGTGAGTTCATAGGGGACTTTCAAAAACTGTTTTTT
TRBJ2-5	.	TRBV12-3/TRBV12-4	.	CASRARRQETQYF	TGTGCCAGCAGGGCAAGGAGACAAGAGACCCAGTACTTC